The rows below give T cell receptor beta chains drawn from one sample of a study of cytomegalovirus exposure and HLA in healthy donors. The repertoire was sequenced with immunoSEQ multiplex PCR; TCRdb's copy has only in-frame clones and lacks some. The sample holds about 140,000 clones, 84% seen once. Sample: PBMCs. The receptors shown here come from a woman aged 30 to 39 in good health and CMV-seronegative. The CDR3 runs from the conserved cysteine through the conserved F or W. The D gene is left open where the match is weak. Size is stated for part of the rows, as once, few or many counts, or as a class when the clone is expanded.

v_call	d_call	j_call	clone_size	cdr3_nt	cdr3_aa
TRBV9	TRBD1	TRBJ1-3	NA	TGTGCCAGCAGTACAGGGGGCTCTGGAAACACCATATATTTT	CASSTGGSGNTIYF
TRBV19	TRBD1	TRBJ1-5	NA	TGTGCCAGTAAGCTGGGCAGGGGGCTGAATCAGCCCCAGCATTTT	CASKLGRGLNQPQHF
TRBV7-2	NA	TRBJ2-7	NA	TGTGCCAGCAGCTTAGGTCGGTACGAGCAGTACTTC	CASSLGRYEQYF
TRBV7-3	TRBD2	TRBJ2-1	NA	TGTGCCAGCAGCTTAGCTAGCGGGGGTGAGCAGTTCTTC	CASSLASGGEQFF
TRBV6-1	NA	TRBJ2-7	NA	TGTGCCAGCAGTGCGAGCTCCTACGAGCAGTACTTC	CASSASSYEQYF
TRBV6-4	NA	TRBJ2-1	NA	TGTGCCAGCAGTGAAGGAGGTGAGCAGTTCTTC	CASSEGGEQFF
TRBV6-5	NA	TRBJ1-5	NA	TGTGCCAGCAGCAACAGGTTTTCTCAGCCCCAGCATTTT	CASSNRFSQPQHF
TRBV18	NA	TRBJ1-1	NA	TGTGCCAGCTCATCTGCCCAGGGGAGGGGAGGCACTGAAGCTTTCTTT	CASSSAQGRGGTEAFF
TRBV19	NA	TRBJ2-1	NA	TGTGCCAGTAGTCCCTCTGGAGGGAGCCCATTAAACAATGAGCAGTTCTTC	CASSPSGGSPLNNEQFF
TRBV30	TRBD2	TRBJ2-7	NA	TGTGCCTGGAGTTCGGGGGGTTACGAGCAGTACTTC	CAWSSGGYEQYF
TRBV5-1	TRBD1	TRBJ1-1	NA	TGCGCCAGCAGCTTACGGGACAGGGGGACTGAAGCTTTCTTT	CASSLRDRGTEAFF
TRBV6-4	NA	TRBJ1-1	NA	TGTGCCAGCAGAGACGACAGCACCGGTAGTGAAGCTTTCTTT	CASRDDSTGSEAFF
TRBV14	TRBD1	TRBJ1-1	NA	TGTGCCAGCAGCGCGGGACAGCTAACCGAAGCTTTCTTT	CASSAGQLTEAFF
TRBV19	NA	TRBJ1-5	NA	TGTGCCAGTATGGGGCAGGGAAATCAGCCCCAGCATTTT	CASMGQGNQPQHF
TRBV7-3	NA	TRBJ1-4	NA	TGTGCCAGCAGCCTACGGGGTGGTGAAAAACTGTTTTTT	CASSLRGGEKLFF
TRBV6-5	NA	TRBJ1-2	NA	TGTGCCAGCAGTTACTCGAGCTTATCTGGCTACACCTTC	CASSYSSLSGYTF
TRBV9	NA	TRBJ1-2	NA	TGTGCCAGCAGCGTAGCCCAGGGTTTTGGCTACACCTTC	CASSVAQGFGYTF
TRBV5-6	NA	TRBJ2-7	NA	TGTGCCAGCAGCCTGGGCAGGAATTACTACGAGCAGTACTTC	CASSLGRNYYEQYF
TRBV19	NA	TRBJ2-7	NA	TGTGCCAGTAGTATGACCGGGGGTTTAGGCTCCTACGAGCAGTACTTC	CASSMTGGLGSYEQYF
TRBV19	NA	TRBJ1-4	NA	TGTGCCAGTAGTATTGTGGGACACCTTGTCGCAACTAATGAAAAACTGTTTTTT	CASSIVGHLVATNEKLFF
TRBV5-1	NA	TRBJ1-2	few	TGCGCCAGCAGCGCCTCTACTCTAGGCTACACCTTC	CASSASTLGYTF
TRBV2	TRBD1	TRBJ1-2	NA	TGTGCCAGCAGTGAAATAGGGGGCAGGGGAACCTATGGCTACACCTTC	CASSEIGGRGTYGYTF
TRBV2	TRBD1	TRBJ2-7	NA	TGTGCCAGCACCTTCAGGGCAGGGGGCGGGGACGAGCAGTACTTC	CASTFRAGGGDEQYF
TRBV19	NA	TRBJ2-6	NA	TGTGCCAGTAGTATAATCTTAGGGGCTGGGGACTCTGGGGCCAACGTCCTGACTTTC	CASSIILGAGDSGANVLTF
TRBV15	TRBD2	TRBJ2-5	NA	TGTGCCACCTCCTTTGGACTAGCGGGAACAGAGAGGGAGACCCAGTACTTC	CATSFGLAGTERETQYF
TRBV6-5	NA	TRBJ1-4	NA	TGTGCCAGCAGGCCCGGGGGGGAGGAAAAACTGTTTTTT	CASRPGGEEKLFF
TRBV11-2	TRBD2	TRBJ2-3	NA	TGTGCCAGCGGATTGGGGGGGTGGACTAGCACAGATACGCAGTATTTT	CASGLGGWTSTDTQYF
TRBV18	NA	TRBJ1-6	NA	TGTGCCAGCTCACCAATCCAGGGACAAAATTCACCCCTCCACTTT	CASSPIQGQNSPLHF
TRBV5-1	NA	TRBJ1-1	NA	TGCGCCAGCAGCTTATTAAGCCAGAACACTGAAGCTTTCTTT	CASSLLSQNTEAFF
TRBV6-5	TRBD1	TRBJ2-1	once	TGTGCCAGCAGGCCTACAGGGGGCCGGAATGAGCAGTTCTTC	CASRPTGGRNEQFF
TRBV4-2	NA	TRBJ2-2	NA	TGTGCCAGCAGCCATCGCACGATACTGAACACCGGGGAGCTGTTTTTT	CASSHRTILNTGELFF
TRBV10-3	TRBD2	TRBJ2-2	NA	TGTGCCGTAGGGACTAGCAGAACGAACACCGGGGAGCTGTTTTTT	CAVGTSRTNTGELFF
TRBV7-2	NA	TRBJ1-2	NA	TGTGCCAGCAGCTTTTCGAGGAAAAACTATGGCTACACCTTC	CASSFSRKNYGYTF
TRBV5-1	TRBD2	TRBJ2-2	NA	TGCGCCAGCGGACTAGCGGGGGAGAACACCGGGGAGCTGTTTTTT	CASGLAGENTGELFF
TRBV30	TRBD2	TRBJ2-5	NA	TGTGCCTGGAGTTTAGCGGGTGCAGAGTACTTC	CAWSLAGAEYF
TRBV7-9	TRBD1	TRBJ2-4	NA	TGTGCCAGCAGCCCAGGGGGTTACCTGGGGAACATTCAGTACTTC	CASSPGGYLGNIQYF
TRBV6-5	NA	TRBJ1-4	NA	TGTGCCAGCAGTTACTCGGGGGGTAATGAAAAACTGTTTTTT	CASSYSGGNEKLFF
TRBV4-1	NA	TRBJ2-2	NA	TGCGCCAGCAGCCATAGATGGACAGATAACACCGGGGAGCTGTTTTTT	CASSHRWTDNTGELFF
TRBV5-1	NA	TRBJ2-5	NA	TGCGCCAGCAGCTCAGGGTTTGCGCAAGAGACCCAGTACTTC	CASSSGFAQETQYF
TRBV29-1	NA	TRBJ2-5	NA	TGCAGCGTCCGGGACTCCGGGGCCCGGGAGACCCAGTACTTC	CSVRDSGARETQYF
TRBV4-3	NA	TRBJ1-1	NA	TGCGCCAGCAGCCAAGAGGGCAGCAACACTGAAGCTTTCTTT	CASSQEGSNTEAFF
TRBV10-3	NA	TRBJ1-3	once	TGTGCCATCAGTGCACAGGGTGGAAACACCATATATTTT	CAISAQGGNTIYF
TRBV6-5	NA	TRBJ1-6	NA	TGTGCCAGCAGTTACTCCGGGGAGTGGTCACCCCTCCACTTT	CASSYSGEWSPLHF
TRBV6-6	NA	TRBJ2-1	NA	TGTGCCAGCACAAGGACAGCAAGCTCCTACAATGAGCAGTTCTTC	CASTRTASSYNEQFF